This is a list of T cell receptor beta chains from one sample in a study of cytomegalovirus exposure and HLA in healthy donors. Sequencing was performed with immunoSEQ multiplex PCR; in TCRdb, only in-frame clones are kept and a portion is missing. Of approximately 290,000 clones listed, about 80% are singletons. Specimen: PBMCs. The receptors stem from a girl aged 2 to 9 in good health and CMV-seronegative. Each CDR3 is given with its conserved first and last residue. Fields, in order: CDR3 DNA, CDR3 protein, V gene, clone size, J gene, D gene. The D gene is left open where the match is weak. The size field is filled for only some rows; it gives once, few, many or a size class.

TGTGCCAGCAGGCCGGGACTACGAACCAATGAGCAGTTCTTC | CASRPGLRTNEQFF | TRBV11-2 | . | TRBJ2-1 | TRBD2
TGTGCCAGCAGCCCTAGGTCGTATGGCTACACCTTC | CASSPRSYGYTF | TRBV5-6 | . | TRBJ1-2 | .
TGCGCCAGCAGCTTGGGGACTGTATTTTCGCCTGGAAAACTGTTTTTT | CASSLGTVFSPGKLFF | TRBV5-1 | . | TRBJ1-4 | .
TGTGCCAGCAGCTCGACGACAGGGGGCCTTGGAAACACCATATATTTT | CASSSTTGGLGNTIYF | TRBV7-8 | . | TRBJ1-3 | TRBD1
TGTGCCAGCAGCTTATTTTACAGGCCCTATGGCTACACCTTC | CASSLFYRPYGYTF | TRBV7-3 | . | TRBJ1-2 | .
TGTGCCAGCAGCGTTGCACCGACAGGGGGCAAACTGTTTTTT | CASSVAPTGGKLFF | TRBV2 | . | TRBJ1-4 | TRBD1
TGTGCCAGCATCGGGACAGGGCCGAGCTCTGGGGCCAACGTCCTGACTTTC | CASIGTGPSSGANVLTF | TRBV21-1 | . | TRBJ2-6 | .
TGCGCCAACAGCTTGGGACGGACAGGGAAAGCTAACTATGGCTACACCTTC | CANSLGRTGKANYGYTF | TRBV5-1 | . | TRBJ1-2 | TRBD1
TGCGCCAGCAGCTACACAGGGGAATACGAGCAGTACTTC | CASSYTGEYEQYF | TRBV5-1 | . | TRBJ2-7 | TRBD1
TGTGCCAGCAGACAGGGACAGCTGAAGAGCCTTGAGACCCAGTACTTC | CASRQGQLKSLETQYF | TRBV11-2 | . | TRBJ2-5 | TRBD1
TGTGCCAGCAGGGGGACAGGTGTTTTTTACGAGCAGTACTTC | CASRGTGVFYEQYF | TRBV2 | . | TRBJ2-7 | TRBD1
TGCGCCAGCAGCTTCGGACTAGCGGGAGGCTACAATGAGCAGTTCTTC | CASSFGLAGGYNEQFF | TRBV5-1 | . | TRBJ2-1 | TRBD2
TGTGCCAGCAGCGTAGAGGGGTGGGGCGACTATGGCTACACCTTC | CASSVEGWGDYGYTF | TRBV9 | few | TRBJ1-2 | .
TGTGCCAGCAGCTTAGGTGCCGACAGCTACAATCAGCCCCAGCATTTT | CASSLGADSYNQPQHF | TRBV7-8 | . | TRBJ1-5 | .
TGTGCCAGCAGTTCACCCGGGACAGAGGCCTACTACGAGCAGTACTTC | CASSSPGTEAYYEQYF | TRBV28 | . | TRBJ2-7 | TRBD1
TGTGCCAGCAGCTTATTGGAGGAGCGGGTATTTGGCTCCTACAATGAGCAGTTCTTC | CASSLLEERVFGSYNEQFF | TRBV7-6 | . | TRBJ2-1 | .
TGTGCCAGCAGTCCACACCTGTTAACCGCTTCACCCCTCCACTTT | CASSPHLLTASPLHF | TRBV28 | . | TRBJ1-6 | .
TGTGCCAGCAACCCCGGACAGGGCGGCTATGGCTACACCTTC | CASNPGQGGYGYTF | TRBV7-8 | . | TRBJ1-2 | TRBD1
TGTGCCAGCAGCTCCATGGGGGCTGTGGGCTACGAGCAGTACTTC | CASSSMGAVGYEQYF | TRBV28 | . | TRBJ2-7 | .
TGTGCCAGCAGCTTAGGTTGGGGAGCCACAGGGGAAAAACTGTTTTTT | CASSLGWGATGEKLFF | TRBV7-9 | . | TRBJ1-4 | .
TGTGCCATCAGAGGTAAACCTAGCGGGGGGGCCTACGAGCAGTACTTC | CAIRGKPSGGAYEQYF | TRBV10-3 | . | TRBJ2-7 | TRBD2
TGTGCCAGCAGCCCCCCTATCACACCCCTCCACTTT | CASSPPITPLHF | TRBV28 | few | TRBJ1-6 | .